The 24 T cell receptor beta chains below were found in one sample sequenced in a study of CD4+ T cells in melanoma. Data came from immunoSEQ multiplex PCR; TCRdb stores just in-frame clones and leaves some out. The sample lists 20,000 to 25,000 clones, roughly 87% occurring once. Specimen: cells from a culture (not recorded whether cultured in vitro). The receptors stem from a human donor with melanoma.

The CDR3 DNA follows: TGTGCTAGTGGCCTGGGGAGCCCTGGAAACACCATATATTTT. Protein sequence: CASGLGSPGNTIYF. V gene TRBV12-5 combines with J gene TRBJ1-3, with D unresolved. This CDR3 has 14 amino acids. Trimming pared 6 bases from V and 2 bases from J, leaving 11 bases between. Germline CDR1 reads LGHNT; CDR2 reads FRNRAP.

The chain has TRBV5-1 and TRBJ2-1, with 12 bases lining up with TRBD1. Trimming removed 0 bases from V and 8 bases from J; junction bases left unmatched: 6. This CDR3 spans 16 amino acids. CDR1 and CDR2 (germline): SGHRS, YFSETQ. The CDR3 loop reads CASSLGGTGGGHEQFF. As DNA, the CDR3 is TGCGCCAGCAGCTTGGGTGGGACAGGGGGCGGACATGAGCAGTTCTTC.

The rearrangement joins TRBV6-1 to TRBJ2-7; 7 nucleotides align to TRBD2. Germline CDR1 and CDR2: MNHNS and SASEGT. V was pared by 0 bases and J by 4 bases, with 3 bases of the junction left unmatched. The CDR3 covers 14 residues. CDR3 protein: CASSEASGGYEQYF. The CDR3, as DNA: TGTGCCAGCAGTGAAGCCTCGGGGGGTTACGAGCAGTACTTC.

The V and J genes are TRBV28 and TRBJ1-6; unclear D gene. The V and J ends lost 6 bases and 0 bases respectively, with 15 bases between them. The CDR3 is 17 residues long. Germline assignment: CDR1 MDHEN and CDR2 SYDVKM. The CDR3 is CASRSDGALSYNSPLHF. The DNA for the CDR3 is TGTGCCAGCAGGTCGGACGGAGCCCTCTCCTATAATTCACCCCTCCACTTT.

The chain joins TRBV11-2 to TRBJ1-4; D is uncertain. V lost 1 base and J 7 bases, leaving 13 bases between the germline ends. Germline V CDR1 and CDR2: SGHAT, FQNNGV. The length of the CDR3 is 15 residues. In nucleotides, the CDR3 is TGTGCCAGCAGCTTAGTACCAGACATAATTGAAAAACTGTTTTTT. Translation: CASSLVPDIIEKLFF. The full variable domain, with the rest looked up from reference TRBV11-2 and TRBJ1-4, is EAGVAQSPRYKIIEKRQSVAFWCNPISGHATLYWYQQILGQGPKLLIQFQNNGVVDDSQLPKDRFSAERLKGVDSTLKIQPAKLEDSAVYLCASSLVPDIIEKLFFGSGTQLSVL.

J is TRBJ1-6 and V is TRBV5-5, with D possibly being TRBD1 (6 bases). This CDR3 is built from 13 residues. Trimming removed 1 base at V and 10 bases at J, with 9 bases between. From germline, CDR1 is SGHKS and CDR2 YYEKEE (reference sequence). The CDR3 DNA follows: TGTGCCAGCAGCTTGACAGGGACCTCACCCCTCCACTTT. Protein: CASSLTGTSPLHF.

The genes are TRBV27 and TRBJ2-7; D might be TRBD1 (7 bases). Trimming took 0 bases from V and 3 from J, leaving 12 bases between them. Germline CDR1 reads MNHEY; CDR2 reads SMNVEV (reference sequence). The CDR3 covers 15 residues. CDR3 region: CASSLSPGGNYEQYF. CDR3 DNA: TGTGCCAGCAGTTTATCCCCAGGGGGGAACTACGAGCAGTACTTC.

This clone was observed once. The gene calls are TRBV6-1 and TRBJ1-1; the D gene is possibly TRBD1 (5 bases). The CDR3 runs 13 residues. V was clipped by 6 bases and J by 8 bases, with 16 bases between them. Germline V gene lookup returns CDR1 MNHNS and CDR2 SASEGT. The CDR3 spells CASSALAGAEAFF. The CDR3 DNA sequence: TGTGCCAGCAGCGCACTGGCCGGGGCGGAAGCTTTCTTT.

This clone came up a few times. V is TRBV7-8 and J is TRBJ1-6; D is undetermined. The CDR3 is 14 amino acids. Germline V gene lookup returns CDR1 SGHVS and CDR2 FQNEAQ. Trimming removed 2 bases from V and 7 bases from J, with 9 bases in between. The CDR3 is CASSLRQPNSPLHF. The CDR3 DNA sequence: TGTGCCAGCAGCTTACGTCAGCCCAATTCACCCCTCCACTTT.

As for this clone: Other nucleotide sequences from this sample produce the same CDR3. The chain couples TRBV15 to TRBJ2-7; possibly TRBD2 for D (5 bases). The V gene's germline CDR1 is LNHNV and CDR2 YYDKDF (reference sequence). The V gene lost 0 bases and the J gene lost 4 bases, with 7 bases spanning the gap. There are 13 residues in the CDR3. CDR3 protein: CATSRDRGYEQYF. CDR3 sequence (DNA): TGTGCCACCAGCAGAGATCGAGGGTACGAGCAGTACTTC.

This sequence joins TRBV10-2 and TRBJ1-5; 8 bases are a match to TRBD1. The CDR3 loop spans 14 amino acids. CDR1 WSHSY and CDR2 SAAADI come from the germline V gene. V trimming: 5 bases; J trimming: 4 bases; junction bases outside the gene matches: 4. The CDR3 loop reads CASSNRGGNQPQHF. CDR3 coding DNA: TGCGCCAGCAGTAACAGGGGGGGGAATCAGCCCCAGCATTTT.

This clone has a handful of counts. V is TRBV27 and J is TRBJ1-1; TRBD1 is a possible D gene (6 bases). The CDR3 consists of 14 residues. Germline V gives CDR1 MNHEY, CDR2 SMNVEV (reference sequence). Trimming cost V 2 bases and J 8 bases, with 15 bases left between them. In nucleotides, the CDR3 is TGTGCCAGCAGTTTACGGGGGGGGGCCGAGGAAGCTTTCTTT. This gives the protein CASSLRGGAEEAFF.

The V call is TRBV30, the J call TRBJ2-7; D uncertain. Trimming took off 0 bases at V and 5 bases at J, with 11 bases between the two ends. This CDR3 spans 13 amino acids. Germline CDR1 GTSNPN, CDR2 SVGIG (reference sequence). This CDR3 is CAWSVGSMDEQYF. The CDR3 DNA follows: TGTGCCTGGAGTGTGGGTAGCATGGACGAGCAGTACTTC.

The chain employs TRBV7-9 and TRBJ2-7; 8 nucleotides line up with TRBD1. The junction had 6 bases not matched to a gene; V was cut back by 5 bases and J by 6 bases. The germline gives CDR1 SEHNR, CDR2 FQNEAQ (reference sequence). The CDR3 totals 13 residues. CDR3 residues: CASSPDRVGEQYF. CDR3 DNA: TGTGCCAGCAGCCCGGACAGGGTTGGCGAGCAGTACTTC.

The chain employs TRBV7-9 and TRBJ1-4; D not certain. CDR3 length: 17 amino acids. From germline, CDR1 is SEHNR and CDR2 FQNEAQ (reference sequence). Trimming took off 4 bases at V and 3 bases at J, with 18 bases between the two ends. DNA of the CDR3: TGTGCCAGCAGCTCTCCTTCTTATGTGAGCGCTAATGAAAAACTGTTTTTT. Its protein is CASSSPSYVSANEKLFF.

This chain joins TRBV19 and TRBJ2-5; 14 nucleotides agree with TRBD2. Germline CDR1 LNHDA, CDR2 SQIVND (reference sequence). With V trimmed by 1 base and J by 6 bases, 4 bases remained unmatched. There are 16 residues in the CDR3. CDR3: CASSIGLAGGIKTQYF. CDR3 DNA sequence: TGTGCCAGTAGTATAGGACTAGCGGGGGGGATCAAGACCCAGTACTTC.

This sequence joins TRBV5-1 and TRBJ2-5, with TRBD1 matching 9 bases. The CDR3 runs 15 residues. V lost 4 bases, J lost 2 bases, and 6 bases stayed unmatched. Germline assignment: CDR1 SGHRS and CDR2 YFSETQ. CDR3 residues: CASSLWGQGQETQYF. CDR3 in DNA: TGCGCCAGCAGCCTATGGGGACAGGGTCAAGAGACCCAGTACTTC.

The chain uses TRBV5-8 and TRBJ1-4; a weak D match, TRBD1 (6 bases). Between the trimmed V and J ends, which lost 4 bases and 3 bases, there was a span of 13 bases. Germline assignment: CDR1 SGHTS and CDR2 YDEGEE. The CDR3 has 15 residues. CDR3 nucleotide sequence: TGTGCCAGCAGCATACACAGGGAGTCTAATGAAAAACTGTTTTTT. Translation gives CASSIHRESNEKLFF.

Only a few counts were recorded for this clone. The gene calls are TRBV6-1 and TRBJ1-2; 9 nucleotides align to TRBD1. CDR1 and CDR2 from the germline V gene are MNHNS and SASEGT. V trimming: 7 bases; J trimming: 8 bases; junction bases outside the gene matches: 8. CDR3 length: 13 amino acids. The CDR3: CASTWDRAQGYTF. The CDR3, as DNA: TGTGCCAGCACGTGGGACAGGGCTCAAGGCTACACCTTC.

The J gene is TRBJ2-7, the V gene TRBV4-1, with D possibly being TRBD2 (5 bases). The CDR3 has 14 residues. The germline V gene encodes CDR1 MGHRA and CDR2 YSYEKL. Trimming took off 1 base at V and 3 bases at J, with 10 bases between the two ends. The chain's CDR3 is CASSQGRAVYEQYF. CDR3 sequence (DNA): TGCGCCAGCAGCCAAGGACGAGCGGTCTACGAGCAGTACTTC.

The CDR3 region is CASSQLTGTSTDTQYF. For the CDR3, the DNA is TGTGCCAGCAGCCAACTCACGGGTACTAGCACAGATACGCAGTATTTT. The J gene is TRBJ2-3, the V gene TRBV4-2; D gene ambiguous. Germline V gene sequence: CDR1 LGHNA, CDR2 YNFKEQ. V was shortened by 2 bases and J by 0 bases, with 12 bases between the two germline ends. The CDR3 totals 16 residues.

The rearrangement uses TRBV6-1 and TRBJ1-1; 7 bases are a match to TRBD1. This CDR3 is 14 amino acids long. V shed 6 bases and J 5 bases; nucleotides not matched to a gene: 9. Germline V gene data show CDR1 as MNHNS and CDR2 as SASEGT. The CDR3 nucleotides are TGTGCCAGCAGACCGACAGGGCCAGTAACTGAAGCTTTCTTT. Translation: CASRPTGPVTEAFF.

The rearrangement links TRBV2 to TRBJ1-3; D not certain. The CDR3 loop spans 14 amino acids. V dropped 1 base and J dropped 4 bases, with 8 bases sitting between them. Germline assignment: CDR1 SNHLY and CDR2 FYNNEI. The CDR3 region is CASSEVALGNTIYF. The CDR3 region has the DNA TGTGCCAGCAGTGAAGTTGCGCTAGGAAACACCATATATTTT.

This clone is labeled medium-sized. This chain links TRBV7-9 with TRBJ1-2, with 7 bases aligning to TRBD1. CDR3 size: 13 residues. Germline V CDR1 and CDR2: SEHNR, FQNEAQ (reference sequence). V gave up 3 bases and J gave up 6 bases; unmatched junction bases: 4. As DNA, the CDR3 is TGTGCCAGCAGCTTTCCAGGGGGAAATGGCTACACCTTC. Translating it yields CASSFPGGNGYTF.